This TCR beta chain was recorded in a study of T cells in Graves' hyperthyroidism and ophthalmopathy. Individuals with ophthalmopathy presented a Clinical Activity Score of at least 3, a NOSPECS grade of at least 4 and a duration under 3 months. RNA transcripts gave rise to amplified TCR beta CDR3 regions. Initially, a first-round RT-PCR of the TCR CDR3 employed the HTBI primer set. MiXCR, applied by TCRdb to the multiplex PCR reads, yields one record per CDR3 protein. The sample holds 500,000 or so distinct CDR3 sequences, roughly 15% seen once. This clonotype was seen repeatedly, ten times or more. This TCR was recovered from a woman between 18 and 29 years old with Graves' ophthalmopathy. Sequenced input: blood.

The CDR3 DNA follows: TGTGCCTGGAGCCTGACAGCGGGAAACACCATATATTTT. Its protein is CAWSLTAGNTIYF. The genes are TRBV30 and TRBJ1-3; possibly TRBD1 for D (5 bases). Trimming took off 3 bases at V and 4 bases at J, with 10 bases between the two ends. CDR3 length: 13 amino acids. Germline V lookup: CDR1 GTSNPN, CDR2 SVGIG (reference sequence).